This T cell receptor (beta chain) derives from a study of blood T cells in healthy people across ages. Turning to the study itself: There was about one barcoded beta molecule captured by template switching per two T cells.

Germline-derived CDR1 and CDR2 are MNHEY and SMNVEV (reference sequence). The trim removed 2 bases at V and 3 bases at J, leaving 4 bases unmatched. There are 16 residues in the CDR3. For the second PCR, which ran for about 6 to 11 cycles, a sample-barcoded 5' primer and a J-beta primer mix were used. Tagging of each cDNA molecule was performed by a template-switch adaptor with 12 random nucleotides. CDR3-containing paired-end reads numbered at least 2.5 million in each sample. TCRdb independently ran MiXCR on the 5' RACE reads; one entry per CDR3 protein. Of about 780,000 distinct CDR3 sequences listed, around two thirds are singletons. About this clonotype: The antigen is undetermined.

Study conclusions and caveats: Roughly linearly, TCR beta diversity per million T cells fell as age increased.

This clonotype was obtained from a man aged 25 to 40 in good health. The V gene is TRBV27, the J gene TRBJ2-2, with 9 bases matching TRBD1. Sample: blood. The CDR3 sequence: CASSLPQGAYTGELFF. The CDR3 coding sequence is TGTGCCAGCAGTTTACCACAGGGGGCTTACACCGGGGAGCTGTTTTTT.